The rows below give T cell receptor beta chains drawn from one sample of a study of response to subunit inactivated influenza vaccine. TCRdb passed the RT-PCR reads through MiXCR, listing each CDR3 protein once. The sample has about 610,000 distinct CDR3 sequences, 12% to 15% seen once. The sample was PBMCs from blood, taken 12 days after vaccination. These receptors were taken from a man aged 45 to 65 who received an inactivated influenza vaccine. Each CDR3 is given without its conserved first and last residue.

V gene: TRBV28
CDR3 length: 15
CDR3 protein: ASSPTRSNWVGQPQH

V gene: TRBV7-3
CDR3 length: 11
CDR3 protein: ASSGGPADTQY

V gene: TRBV7-6
CDR3 length: 11
CDR3 protein: ASSKDRKETQY

V gene: TRBV11-2
CDR3 length: 11
CDR3 protein: ASLGLAGHEQY

V gene: TRBV5-5
CDR3 length: 12
CDR3 protein: ASSWGPPPEKLF

V gene: TRBV5-1
CDR3 length: 12
CDR3 protein: ASSSTQGTGELF

V gene: TRBV5-5
CDR3 length: 15
CDR3 protein: ASIGTSGAPGDNEQF

V gene: TRBV4-3
CDR3 length: 15
CDR3 protein: ASSQDLNWAGDEKLF

V gene: TRBV5-1
CDR3 length: 13
CDR3 protein: ASSSQGGDNQPQH

V gene: TRBV10-1
CDR3 length: 12
CDR3 protein: ASSDLLNTGELF

V gene: TRBV14
CDR3 length: 10
CDR3 protein: ASSLFNQPQH